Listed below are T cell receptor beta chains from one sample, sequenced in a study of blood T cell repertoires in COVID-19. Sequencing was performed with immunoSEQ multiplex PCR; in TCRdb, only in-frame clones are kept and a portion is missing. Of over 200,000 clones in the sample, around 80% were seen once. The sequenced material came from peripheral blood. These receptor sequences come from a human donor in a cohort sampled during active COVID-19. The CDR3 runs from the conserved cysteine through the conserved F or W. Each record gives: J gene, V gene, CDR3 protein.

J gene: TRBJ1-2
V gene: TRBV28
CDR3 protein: CASSLAGEGYTF

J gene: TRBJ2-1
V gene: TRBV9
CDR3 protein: CASSLTSYPSRNEQFF

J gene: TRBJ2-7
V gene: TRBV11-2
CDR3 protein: CASSWRGSYEQYF

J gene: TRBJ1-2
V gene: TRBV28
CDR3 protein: CASSLDGTPPYGYTF

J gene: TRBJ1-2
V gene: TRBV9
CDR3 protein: CASRQGGSYGYTF

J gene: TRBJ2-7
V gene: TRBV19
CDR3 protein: CASSPGTSGSEQYF

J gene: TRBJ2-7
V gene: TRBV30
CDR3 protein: CAWNGLAGATYEQYF

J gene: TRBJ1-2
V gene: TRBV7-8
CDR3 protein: CASSSTRDGYTF

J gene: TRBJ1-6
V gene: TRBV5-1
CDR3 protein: CASSLSAANNSPLHF

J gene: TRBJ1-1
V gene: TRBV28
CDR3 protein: CASRLGRDSEAFF

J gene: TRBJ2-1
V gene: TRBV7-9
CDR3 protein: CASAGDRVAGNEQFF